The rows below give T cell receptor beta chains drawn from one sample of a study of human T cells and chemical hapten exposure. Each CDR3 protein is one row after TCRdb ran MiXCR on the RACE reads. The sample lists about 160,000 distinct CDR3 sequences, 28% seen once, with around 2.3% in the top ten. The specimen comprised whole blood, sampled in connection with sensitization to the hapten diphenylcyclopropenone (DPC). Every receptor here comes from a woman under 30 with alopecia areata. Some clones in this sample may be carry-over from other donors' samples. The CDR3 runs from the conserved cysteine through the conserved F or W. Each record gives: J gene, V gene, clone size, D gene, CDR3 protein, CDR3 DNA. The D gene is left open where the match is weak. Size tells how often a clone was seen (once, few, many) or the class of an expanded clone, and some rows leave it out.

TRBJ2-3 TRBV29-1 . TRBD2 CSVEGTSGRWSTDTQYF TGCAGCGTTGAAGGGACTAGCGGGAGGTGGAGCACAGATACGCAGTATTTT
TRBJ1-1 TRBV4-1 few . CASSQGTAPTEAFF TGCGCCAGCAGCCAAGGGACGGCCCCCACTGAAGCTTTCTTT
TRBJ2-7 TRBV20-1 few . CSAPNRDQSYEQYF TGCAGTGCTCCGAATAGGGACCAATCCTACGAGCAGTACTTC
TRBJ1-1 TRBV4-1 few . CASSPVTEAFF TGCGCCAGCAGCCCGGTCACTGAAGCTTTCTTT
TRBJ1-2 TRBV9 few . CASSVGDKWGYTF TGTGCCAGCAGCGTGGGAGACAAATGGGGCTACACCTTC
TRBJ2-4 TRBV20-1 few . CSAERLGESGLNIQYF TGCAGTGCAGAGAGATTGGGGGAGAGTGGTCTGAACATTCAGTACTTC
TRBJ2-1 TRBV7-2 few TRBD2 CASSFGLETNEQFF TGTGCCAGCAGCTTCGGACTAGAGACGAATGAGCAGTTCTTC
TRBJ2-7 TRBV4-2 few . CASSQERPPYEQYF TGTGCCAGCAGCCAAGAAAGGCCACCTTACGAGCAGTACTTC
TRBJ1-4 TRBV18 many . CASSPESEKLFF TGTGCCAGCTCACCCGAGAGTGAAAAACTGTTTTTT
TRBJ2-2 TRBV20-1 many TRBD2 CSARDRLAGETGELFF TGCAGTGCTAGAGATCGACTAGCGGGAGAAACCGGGGAGCTGTTTTTT